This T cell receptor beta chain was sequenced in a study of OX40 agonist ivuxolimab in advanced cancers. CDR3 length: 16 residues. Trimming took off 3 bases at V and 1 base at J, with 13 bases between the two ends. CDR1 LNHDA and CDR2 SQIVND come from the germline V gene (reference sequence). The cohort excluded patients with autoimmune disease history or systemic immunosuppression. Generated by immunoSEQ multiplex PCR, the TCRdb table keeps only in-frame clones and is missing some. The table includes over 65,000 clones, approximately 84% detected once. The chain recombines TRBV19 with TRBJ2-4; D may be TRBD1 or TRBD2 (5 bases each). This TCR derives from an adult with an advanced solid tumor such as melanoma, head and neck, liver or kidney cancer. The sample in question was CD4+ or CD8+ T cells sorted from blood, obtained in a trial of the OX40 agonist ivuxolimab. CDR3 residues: CASSIVLGEAKNIQYF. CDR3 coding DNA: TGTGCCAGTAGTATCGTTTTGGGGGAGGCCAAAAACATTCAGTACTTC.